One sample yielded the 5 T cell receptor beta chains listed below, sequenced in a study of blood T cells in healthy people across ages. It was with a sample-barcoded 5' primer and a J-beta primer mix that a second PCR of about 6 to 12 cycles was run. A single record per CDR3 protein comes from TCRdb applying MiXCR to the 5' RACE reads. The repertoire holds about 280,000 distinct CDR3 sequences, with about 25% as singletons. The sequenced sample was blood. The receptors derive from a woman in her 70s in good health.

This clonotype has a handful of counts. The CDR3 loop reads CASSFSGPYNEQFF. CDR3 coding DNA: TGCGCCAGCAGCTTTAGTGGGCCTTACAATGAGCAGTTCTTC. This chain uses TRBV5-1 with TRBJ2-1; D unclear. Deletions cut 2 bases from V and 4 bases from J, with 10 bases between. The germline CDR1 and CDR2 sequences are SGHRS and YFSETQ. The length of the CDR3 is 14 residues.

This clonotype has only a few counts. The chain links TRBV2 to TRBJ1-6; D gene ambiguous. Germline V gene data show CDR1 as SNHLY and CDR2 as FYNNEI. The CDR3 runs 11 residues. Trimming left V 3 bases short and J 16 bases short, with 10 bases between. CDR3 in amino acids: CASSDHELLHF. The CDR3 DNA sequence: TGTGCCAGCAGTGATCACGAGCTACTCCACTTT. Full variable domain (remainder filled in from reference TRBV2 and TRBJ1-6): EPEVTQTPSHQVTQMGQEVILRCVPISNHLYFYWYRQILGQKVEFLVSFYNNEISEKSEIFDDQFSVERPDGSNFTLKIRSTKLEDSAMYFCASSDHELLHFGNGTRLTVT.

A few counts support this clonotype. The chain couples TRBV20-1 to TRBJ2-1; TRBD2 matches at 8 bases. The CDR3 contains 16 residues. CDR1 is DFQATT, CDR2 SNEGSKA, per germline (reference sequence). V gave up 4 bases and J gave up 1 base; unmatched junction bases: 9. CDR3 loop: CSAIVRAGASYNEQFF. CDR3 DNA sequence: TGCAGTGCTATTGTGCGAGCGGGAGCATCCTACAATGAGCAGTTCTTC.

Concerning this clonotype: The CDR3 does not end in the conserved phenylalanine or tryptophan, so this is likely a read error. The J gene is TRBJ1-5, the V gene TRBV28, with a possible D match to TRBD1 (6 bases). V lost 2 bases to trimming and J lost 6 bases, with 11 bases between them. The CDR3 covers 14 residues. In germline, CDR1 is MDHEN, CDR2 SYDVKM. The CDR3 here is CASSLRQGSQPQHL. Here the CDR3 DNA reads TGTGCCAGCAGTTTACGCCAGGGGAGTCAGCCCCAGCATCTT.

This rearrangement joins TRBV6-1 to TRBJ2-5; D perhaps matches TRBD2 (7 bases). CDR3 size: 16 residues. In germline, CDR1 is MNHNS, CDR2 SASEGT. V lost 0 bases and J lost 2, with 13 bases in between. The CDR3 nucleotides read TGTGCCAGCAGTGAAGCTTGGGGAGGGGGTCAAGAGACCCAGTACTTC. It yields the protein CASSEAWGGGQETQYF.